These T cell receptor beta chains were read from a single sample in a study of tumor-infiltrating lymphocytes in primary liver carcinoma. TCRdb re-derived calls from the multiplex PCR reads in MiXCR, one entry per CDR3 protein. The sample includes 100,000 or so distinct CDR3 sequences, roughly 80% of them seen just once. The sequenced material came from liver tumor tissue from sampling region 3. The receptors derive from a man in his forties with primary liver carcinoma and hepatitis B virus infection. The CDR3 runs from the conserved cysteine through the conserved F or W. Each record gives: D gene, clone size, CDR3 length, J gene, V gene, CDR3 protein, CDR3 DNA. D genes are given only for firm matches. Some rows mark clone size as missing; the rest say once, few, many or name a class of expanded clone.

NA,few,13,TRBJ1-1,TRBV7-9,CASRLSANTEAFF,TGTGCCAGCAGGTTATCCGCGAACACCGAAGCTTTCTTT
NA,many,12,TRBJ1-3,TRBV28,CASSFGGNTIYF,TGTGCCAGCAGTTTTGGGGGAAACACCATATATTTT
NA,NA,13,TRBJ1-1,TRBV7-8,CASSLEQSRVAFF,TGTGCTAGCAGCTTGGAGCAGAGCCGAGTGGCTTTCTTT
NA,NA,16,TRBJ2-1,TRBV5-5,CASSSLWTGGGNEQFF,TGTGCCAGCAGCTCCTTATGGACTGGCGGCGGGAATGAGCAGTTCTTC
NA,NA,13,TRBJ1-1,TRBV12-3/TRBV12-4,CARSRQLNTEAIF,TGTGCCAGGAGTCGACAGTTGAACACTGAAGCTATCTTT
TRBD1,NA,15,TRBJ2-7,TRBV6-6,CVSSPRQGPFYEQYF,TGTGTCAGCAGTCCGAGACAGGGACCGTTCTACGAGCAGTACTTC
NA,once,19,TRBJ2-3,TRBV11-2,CASSLSMGARIVTKHTQYF,TGTGCCAGCAGCTTATCTATGGGGGCTCGGATCGTTACAAAACATACGCAGTATTTT
TRBD2,NA,16,TRBJ2-1,TRBV10-3,CAISPGLVGNYNEQFF,TGTGCGATCAGCCCGGGACTAGTGGGGAACTACAATGAGCAGTTCTTC
NA,NA,13,TRBJ2-7,TRBV12-5,CDSEGIGSYEQYF,TGTGACAGTGAGGGTATCGGTTCCTACGAGCAGTACTTC
NA,few,15,TRBJ2-7,TRBV5-6,CAGSSTGGDSYEQYF,TGTGCCGGCAGCTCGACGGGTGGGGACTCCTACGAGCAGTACTTC
NA,NA,15,TRBJ2-2,TRBV11-2,CASSLGTWVTWELFF,TGTGCCAGCAGCTTGGGGACATGGGTGACCTGGGAGCTGTTTTTT
NA,NA,13,TRBJ2-5,TRBV7-2,CASSRDPQETQYF,TGTGCCAGCAGCCGGGACCCTCAAGAGACCCAGTACTTC
TRBD1,NA,12,TRBJ2-2,TRBV29-1,CIGGTGTWELFF,TGCATCGGAGGGACAGGGACCTGGGAGCTGTTTTTT
NA,NA,15,TRBJ2-5,TRBV12-3/TRBV12-4,CASSLAQGIKESQYF,TGTGCCAGCAGTTTGGCACAGGGTATAAAAGAGAGCCAGTACTTC
NA,NA,17,TRBJ2-1,TRBV4-3,CASGQGLGDLTYNDQFF,TGCGCCAGCGGCCAAGGGCTCGGTGACCTTACCTACAATGATCAGTTCTTC
NA,NA,16,TRBJ2-4,TRBV12-3/TRBV12-4,CASSLDDMGTKNIQYF,TGTGCCAGCAGTTTAGACGATATGGGGACCAAAAACATTCAGTACTTC
TRBD1,once,15,TRBJ2-3,TRBV4-3,CASSHRQGGTHTQYF,TGCGCTAGCAGCCACCGACAGGGGGGGACACATACGCAGTATTTT
NA,many,13,TRBJ2-6,TRBV19,CATTGSGANVLTF,TGTGCCACAACAGGGTCTGGGGCCAACGTCCTGACTTTC
NA,NA,14,TRBJ1-6,TRBV14,CARSHLGENPPLHF,TGTGCTAGGAGCCACTTAGGGGAAAATCCACCCCTCCACTTT
TRBD2,NA,18,TRBJ2-3,TRBV4-1,CASIQGGGLAGGPDTQYF,TGCGCCAGTATCCAAGGGGGGGGACTAGCGGGAGGACCAGATACGCAATATTTT
NA,NA,15,TRBJ2-1,TRBV6-6,CASGFQGGSYNGQFF,TGTGCCAGCGGTTTCCAGGGGGGCTCCTACAATGGGCAGTTCTTC
TRBD2,NA,16,TRBJ2-7,TRBV6-5,CACKGGASGDINEQYF,TGTGCCTGCAAGGGGGGTGCTAGCGGGGATATCAACGAGCAGTACTTC
NA,NA,16,TRBJ2-3,TRBV11-2,CTRSPWTGGDTDTQYF,TGTACCAGGAGCCCGTGGACCGGGGGAGACACAGATACGCAGTATTTT
TRBD2,NA,16,TRBJ2-3,TRBV7-3,CASSLTRLAGTDTQYF,TGTGCCAGCAGCTTAACTAGACTAGCGGGCACAGATACGCAGTATTTT
NA,NA,13,TRBJ2-1,TRBV6-1,CASSRDGKYEQFF,TGTGCCAGCTCCCGGGATGGAAAGTATGAGCAGTTCTTC
TRBD2,NA,14,TRBJ2-2,TRBV20-1,CSTRDVGRAGELFF,TGCAGTACTAGAGATGTCGGGAGGGCCGGGGAGCTGTTTTTT
NA,NA,14,TRBJ1-2,TRBV14,CASSTDRSYYGYTF,TGTGCTAGCAGCACCGACAGGTCTTACTATGGCTACACCTTC
NA,NA,11,TRBJ2-3,TRBV11-1,CTSGRKDTQYF,TGCACCAGCGGAAGAAAGGATACGCAGTATTTT
NA,NA,17,TRBJ2-1,TRBV4-3,CASSQGLRDLTYNEQFF,TGCGCCAGCAGCCAAGGGCTCCGTGACCTTACCTATAATGAGCAGTTCTTC
NA,many,13,TRBJ1-2,TRBV19,CASSEGPYYGYTF,TGTGCCAGTAGTGAGGGTCCGTACTATGGCTACACCTTC
TRBD2,NA,16,TRBJ2-1,TRBV11-3,CASSLDSGIMHNEQFF,TGTGCCAGCAGCCTCGATAGCGGGATCATGCATAATGAGCAGTTCTTC
NA,NA,15,TRBJ1-6,TRBV6-6,CACRPSQGVNSPLHF,TGTGCCTGCAGACCCTCTCAGGGTGTTAATTCACCCCTCCACTTT
NA,NA,13,TRBJ2-7,TRBV4-1,CTSNQDGQDEQYF,TGCACCAGCAACCAAGATGGTCAGGACGAGCAGTACTTC
TRBD2,once,15,TRBJ2-5,TRBV11-2,CSNSLGASGQEIQYF,TGTTCCAACAGCTTAGGGGCTAGCGGACAAGAGATCCAGTACTTC
TRBD2,NA,16,TRBJ2-7,TRBV4-2,CASNQAGSSGRDEQYF,TGTGCCAGCAACCAAGCAGGGAGTAGCGGGAGGGACGAGCAGTACTTC
NA,NA,14,TRBJ2-1,TRBV11-3,CACSLGVSSNEQFF,TGTGCCTGCAGCTTAGGCGTCTCGAGCAACGAGCAGTTCTTC
TRBD2,NA,17,TRBJ2-7,TRBV11-2,CASSLTTSTSAPYKQNF,TGTGCCAGCAGCTTAACCACTTCGACTAGCGCACCCTACAAGCAGAACTTC
TRBD2,NA,18,TRBJ2-1,TRBV5-6,CASIRGLARVLTYNEQFF,TGTGCCAGCATCCGGGGACTAGCGAGAGTTTTGACCTACAATGAGCAGTTCTTC
NA,NA,16,TRBJ2-3,TRBV5-1,CACSLNGRGSTDRQYF,TGCGCCTGTAGCTTGAACGGCAGGGGAAGCACAGATAGGCAGTATTTT